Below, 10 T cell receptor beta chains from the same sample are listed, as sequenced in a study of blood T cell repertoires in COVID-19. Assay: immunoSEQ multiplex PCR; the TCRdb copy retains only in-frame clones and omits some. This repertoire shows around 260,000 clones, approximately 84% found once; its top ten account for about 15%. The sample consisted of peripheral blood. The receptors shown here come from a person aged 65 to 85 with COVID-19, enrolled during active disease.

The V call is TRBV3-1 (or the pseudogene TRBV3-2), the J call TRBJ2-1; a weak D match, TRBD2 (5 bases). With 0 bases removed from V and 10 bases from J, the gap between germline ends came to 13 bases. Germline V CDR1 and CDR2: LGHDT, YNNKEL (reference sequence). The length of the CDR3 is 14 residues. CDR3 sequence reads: CASSQEYQEEEQFF. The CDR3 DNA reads TGTGCCAGCAGCCAAGAGTATCAGGAGGAGGAGCAGTTCTTC.

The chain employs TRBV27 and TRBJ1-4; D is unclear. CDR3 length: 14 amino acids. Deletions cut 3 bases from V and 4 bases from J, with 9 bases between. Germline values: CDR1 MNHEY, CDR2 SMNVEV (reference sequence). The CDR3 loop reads CASSLAGINEKLFF. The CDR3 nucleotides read TGTGCCAGCAGTTTGGCGGGGATTAATGAAAAACTGTTTTTT.

CDR3 loop: CASSQEAGDHDEQFF. The CDR3 DNA sequence: TGCGCCAGCAGCCAAGAGGCGGGTGATCACGATGAGCAGTTCTTC. V is TRBV4-1 and J is TRBJ2-1; maybe TRBD2 (5 bases). Germline CDR1 is MGHRA and CDR2 is YSYEKL. This CDR3 has 15 amino acids. V lost 0 bases and J 8 bases, leaving 14 bases between the germline ends.

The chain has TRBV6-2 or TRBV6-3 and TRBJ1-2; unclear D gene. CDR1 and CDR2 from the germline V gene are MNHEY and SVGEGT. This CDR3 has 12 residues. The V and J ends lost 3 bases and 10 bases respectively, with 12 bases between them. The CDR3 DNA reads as TGTGCCAGCAGTTATTTAACCGCGGCCTACACCTTC. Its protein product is CASSYLTAAYTF.

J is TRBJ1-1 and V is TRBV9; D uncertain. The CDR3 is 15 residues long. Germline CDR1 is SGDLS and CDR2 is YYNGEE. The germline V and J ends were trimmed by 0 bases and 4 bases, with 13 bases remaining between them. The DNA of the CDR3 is TGTGCCAGCAGCGTAGAATCAACGGGGAGCACTGAAGCTTTCTTT. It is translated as CASSVESTGSTEAFF.

This chain's CDR3 is CASSFQANQPQHF. As DNA, the CDR3 is TGTGCCAGCAGTTTTCAGGCCAATCAGCCCCAGCATTTT. The rearrangement uses TRBV12-3 or TRBV12-4 and TRBJ1-5, with no clear D. This CDR3 is 13 amino acids long. V was clipped by 3 bases and J by 3 bases, with 6 bases between them.

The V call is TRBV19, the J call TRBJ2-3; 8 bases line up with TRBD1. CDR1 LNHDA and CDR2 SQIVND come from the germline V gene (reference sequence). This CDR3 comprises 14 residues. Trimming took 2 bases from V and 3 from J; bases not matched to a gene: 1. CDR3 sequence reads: CASSITGGTDTQYF. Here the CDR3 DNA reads TGTGCCAGTAGTATAACAGGGGGGACAGATACGCAGTATTTT.

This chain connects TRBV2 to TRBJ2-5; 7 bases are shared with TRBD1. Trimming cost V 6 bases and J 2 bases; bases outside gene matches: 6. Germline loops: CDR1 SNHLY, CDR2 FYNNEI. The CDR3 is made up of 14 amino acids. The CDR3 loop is CASRAGTVQETQYF. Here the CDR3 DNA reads TGTGCCAGCAGGGCCGGGACAGTACAAGAGACCCAGTACTTC. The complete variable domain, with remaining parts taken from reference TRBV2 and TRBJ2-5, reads EPEVTQTPSHQVTQMGQEVILRCVPISNHLYFYWYRQILGQKVEFLVSFYNNEISEKSEIFDDQFSVERPDGSNFTLKIRSTKLEDSAMYFCASRAGTVQETQYFGPGTRLLVL.

This chain's CDR3 is CASSTQYEQYF. The CDR3 nucleotides read TGTGCCAGCAGTACACAATACGAGCAGTACTTC. The chain is built from TRBV28 and TRBJ2-7; unclear D gene. Per the germline V gene, CDR1 is MDHEN and CDR2 is SYDVKM. The length of the CDR3 is 11 residues. The V end lost 5 bases, the J end lost 4 bases, and 6 bases lay between the germline ends.

In DNA, the CDR3 is TGTGCCAGCAGTTTACCAGGGTACAACGCCGGGGAGCTGTTTTTT. This sequence encodes CASSLPGYNAGELFF. V usage is TRBV28 and J usage is TRBJ2-2, with a possible D match to TRBD1 (5 bases). CDR3 length: 15 residues. Trimming stripped 2 bases from V and 6 bases from J, with 13 bases between. CDR1 is MDHEN, CDR2 SYDVKM, per germline. Full variable domain (rest looked up from reference TRBV28 and TRBJ2-2): DVKVTQSSRYLVKRTGEKVFLECVQDMDHENMFWYRQDPGLGLRLIYFSYDVKMKEKGDIPEGYSVSREKKERFSLILESASTNQTSMYLCASSLPGYNAGELFFGEGSRLTVL.